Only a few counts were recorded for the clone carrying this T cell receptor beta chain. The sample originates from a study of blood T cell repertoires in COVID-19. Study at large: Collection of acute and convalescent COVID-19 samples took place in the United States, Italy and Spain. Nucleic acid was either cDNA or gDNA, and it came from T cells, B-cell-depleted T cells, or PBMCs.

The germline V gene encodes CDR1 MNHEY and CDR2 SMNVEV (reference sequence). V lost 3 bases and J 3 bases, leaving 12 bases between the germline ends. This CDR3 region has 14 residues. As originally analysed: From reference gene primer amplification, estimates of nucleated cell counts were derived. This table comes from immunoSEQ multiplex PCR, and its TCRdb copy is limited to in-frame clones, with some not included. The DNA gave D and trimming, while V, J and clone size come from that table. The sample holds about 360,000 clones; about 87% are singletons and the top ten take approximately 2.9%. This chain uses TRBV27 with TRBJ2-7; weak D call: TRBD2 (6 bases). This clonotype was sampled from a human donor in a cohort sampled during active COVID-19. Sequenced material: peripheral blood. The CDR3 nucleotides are TGTGCCAGCAGTTTTCAGGACGGGAGCTACGAGCAGTACTTC. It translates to CASSFQDGSYEQYF.